The sequence of this T cell receptor beta chain was determined in a study of tumor-infiltrating lymphocytes in glioblastoma multiforme (dated by TCRdb to 2015 to 2018). With regard to the full study: To test whether intratumoral genomic heterogeneity fosters TIL diversity, the study jointly examined somatic mutations, TIL diversity and immune response activity. Broad study findings and their caveats: The authors noted that sorting T cells into functional subsets, which was not done in the study, would be a future improvement. Only one glioblastoma patient was included in the TCR and somatic mutation analysis, limiting generalizability. RNA-based TCR sequencing may distort clone frequencies because T cells carry unequal numbers of TCR transcripts.

The AllPrep DNA/RNA mini kit was used to purify genomic DNA and total RNA at the same time from each of the nine to ten tumor samples. Every RNA sample had an OD 260/280 ratio above 1.9 and an RNA integrity number above 6.5. A note on this clonotype: Its antigen is unknown. The junction differs from germline at one of its ends, possibly a read error.

TCRB libraries were built from RNA via three nested multiplex PCR rounds using a modified ARM-PCR protocol with multiple V-beta primers and a C-beta primer. Starting from 0.5 to 0.6 ug of total RNA, TCRB-specific cDNA was synthesized using ProtoScript II Reverse Transcriptase and a C-beta primer. For the TCRB libraries, no unique molecular identifiers were described. In the third PCR, barcodes and adapters were added over approximately 24 cycles with Deep VentR (exo-) polymerase, and the 250-500 bp bands were then gel purified. TCRB libraries were sequenced on an Illumina HiSeq 2500 with 250 bp paired-end reads. Under the source paper's analysis protocol: The reads were cleaned with Trimmomatic, merged with FLASH and assigned V, D and J segments with MiGEC before being analyzed in VDJtools. The Shannon-Wiener diversity index, calculated using VDJtools, was used to quantify repertoire diversity. Using fastp at Q25 and MiXCR, TCRdb reprocessed the public reads and kept productive beta chains. Identical CDR3 proteins give one entry, which carries the most common genes and DNA. None of the V and J calls come from the authors' own analysis; TCRdb made them. The sample table shows 10,000 or so distinct CDR3 sequences, and about 72% are seen once. The biggest ten clones account for over 30% of the sample.

There are 18 amino acids in the CDR3, from cysteine to phenylalanine inclusive. Just CDR3 DNA is preserved here, 54 bases in frame from base 1. Taken from the germline V gene (reference sequence), the CDR1 and CDR2 loops are DFQATT and SNEGSKA. The TCR was taken from a male donor with glioblastoma. Sequenced input: brain tumor tissue. Recombination linked TRBV20-1 to TRBJ2-3, and TRBD2 matches 13 of the central bases. The CDR3 region reads CSASGTSGVASTTDMQYF. The base sequence is TGCAGTGCTAGCGGGACTAGCGGGGTCGCATCGACCACAGATATGCAGTATTTT.